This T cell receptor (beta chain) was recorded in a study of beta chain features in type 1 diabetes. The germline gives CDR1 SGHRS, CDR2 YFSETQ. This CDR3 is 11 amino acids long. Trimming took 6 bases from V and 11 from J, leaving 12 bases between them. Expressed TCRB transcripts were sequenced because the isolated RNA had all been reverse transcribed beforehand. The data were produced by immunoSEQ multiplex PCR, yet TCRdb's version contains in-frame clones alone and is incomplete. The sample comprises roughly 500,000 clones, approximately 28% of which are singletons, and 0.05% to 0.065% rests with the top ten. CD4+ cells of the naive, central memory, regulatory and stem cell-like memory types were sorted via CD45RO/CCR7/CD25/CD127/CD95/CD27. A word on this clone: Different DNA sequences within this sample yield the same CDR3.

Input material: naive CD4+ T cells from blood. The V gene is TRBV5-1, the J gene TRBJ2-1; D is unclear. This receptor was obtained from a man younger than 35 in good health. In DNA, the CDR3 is TGCGCCAGCATTGACCGAGGAAAGCAGTTCTTC. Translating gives CASIDRGKQFF.